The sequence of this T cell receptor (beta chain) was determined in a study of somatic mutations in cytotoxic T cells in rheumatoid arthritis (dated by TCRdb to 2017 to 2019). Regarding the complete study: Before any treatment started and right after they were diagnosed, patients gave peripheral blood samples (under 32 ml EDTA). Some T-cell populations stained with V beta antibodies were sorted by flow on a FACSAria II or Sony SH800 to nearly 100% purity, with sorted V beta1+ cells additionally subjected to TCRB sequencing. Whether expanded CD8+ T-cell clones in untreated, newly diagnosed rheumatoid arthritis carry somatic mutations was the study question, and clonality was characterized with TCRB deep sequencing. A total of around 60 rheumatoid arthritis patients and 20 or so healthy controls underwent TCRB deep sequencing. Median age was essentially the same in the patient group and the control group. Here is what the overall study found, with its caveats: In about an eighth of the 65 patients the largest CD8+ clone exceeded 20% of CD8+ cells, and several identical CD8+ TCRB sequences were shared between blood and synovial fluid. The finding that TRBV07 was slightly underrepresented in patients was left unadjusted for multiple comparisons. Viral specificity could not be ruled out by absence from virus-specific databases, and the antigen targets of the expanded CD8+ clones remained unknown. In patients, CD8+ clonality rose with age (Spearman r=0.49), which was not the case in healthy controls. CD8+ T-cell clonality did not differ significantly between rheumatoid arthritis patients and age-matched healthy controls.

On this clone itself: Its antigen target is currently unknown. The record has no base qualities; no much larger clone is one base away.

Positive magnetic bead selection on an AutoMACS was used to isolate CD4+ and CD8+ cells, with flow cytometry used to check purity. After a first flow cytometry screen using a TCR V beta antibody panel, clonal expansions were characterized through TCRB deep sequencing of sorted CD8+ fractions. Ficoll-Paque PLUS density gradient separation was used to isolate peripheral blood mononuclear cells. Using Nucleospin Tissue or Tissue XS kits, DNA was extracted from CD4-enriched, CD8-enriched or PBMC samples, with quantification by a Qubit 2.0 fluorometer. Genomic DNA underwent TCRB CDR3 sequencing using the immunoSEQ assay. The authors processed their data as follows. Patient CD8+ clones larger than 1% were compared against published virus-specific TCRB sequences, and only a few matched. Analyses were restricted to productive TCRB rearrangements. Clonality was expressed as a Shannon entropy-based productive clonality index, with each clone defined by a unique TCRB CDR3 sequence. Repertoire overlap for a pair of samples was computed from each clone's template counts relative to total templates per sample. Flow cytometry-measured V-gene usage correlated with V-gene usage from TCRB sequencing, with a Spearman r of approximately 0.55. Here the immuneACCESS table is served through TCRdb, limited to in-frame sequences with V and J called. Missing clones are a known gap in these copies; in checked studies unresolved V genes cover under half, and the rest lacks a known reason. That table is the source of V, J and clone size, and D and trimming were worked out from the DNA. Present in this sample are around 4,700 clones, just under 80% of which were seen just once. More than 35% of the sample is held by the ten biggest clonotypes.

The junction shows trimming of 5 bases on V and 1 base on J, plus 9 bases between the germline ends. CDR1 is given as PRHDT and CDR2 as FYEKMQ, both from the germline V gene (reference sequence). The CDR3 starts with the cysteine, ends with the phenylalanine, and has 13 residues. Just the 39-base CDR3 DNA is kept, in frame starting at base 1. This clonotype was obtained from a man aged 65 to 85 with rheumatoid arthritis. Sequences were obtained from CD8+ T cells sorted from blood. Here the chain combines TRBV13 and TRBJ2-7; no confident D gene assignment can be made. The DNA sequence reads TGTGCCAGCAGCCCTGGCAAGTCCTACGAGCAGTACTTC. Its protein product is CASSPGKSYEQYF. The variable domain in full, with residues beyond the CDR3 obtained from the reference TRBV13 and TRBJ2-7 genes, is AAGVIQSPRHLIKEKRETATLKCYPIPRHDTVYWYQQGPGQDPQFLISFYEKMQSDKGSIPDRFSAQQFSDYHSELNMSSLELGDSALYFCASSPGKSYEQYFGPGTRLTVT.